The rows below give T cell receptor beta chains drawn from one sample of a study of blood T cell repertoires in COVID-19. This table comes from immunoSEQ multiplex PCR, and its TCRdb copy is limited to in-frame clones, with some not included. The sample contains about 430,000 clones, roughly 90% of which appear only once. Sequenced sample: PBMCs or T cells enriched from blood (not recorded which). The source is a woman aged 18-29 years who had been exposed to COVID-19. CDR3s include the opening cysteine and the closing phenylalanine or tryptophan. Each record gives: J gene, V gene, clone size, D gene, CDR3 DNA, CDR3 protein. A D gene is named only where the DNA matches it firmly. Only some rows state a clone size, as once, few, many or a class for expanded clones.

j_call: TRBJ1-4; v_call: TRBV5-6; clone_size: NA; d_call: TRBD1; cdr3_nt: TGTGCCAGCAGCTTTCGGACAGGGCCTAATGAAAAACTGTTTTTT; cdr3_aa: CASSFRTGPNEKLFF
j_call: TRBJ2-3; v_call: TRBV4-1; clone_size: NA; d_call: NA; cdr3_nt: TGCGCCAGCAGCCAACAGATATCCGGGATCACCAAATCGTATTTT; cdr3_aa: CASSQQISGITKSYF
j_call: TRBJ2-7; v_call: TRBV30; clone_size: NA; d_call: TRBD2; cdr3_nt: TGTGCCTGGACCCCGGGACTACAACAACGGGACGAGCAGTACTTC; cdr3_aa: CAWTPGLQQRDEQYF
j_call: TRBJ1-2; v_call: TRBV7-9; clone_size: NA; d_call: NA; cdr3_nt: TGTGCCAGCAGCTTATTTCAAACCGCGAACTATGGCTACACCTTC; cdr3_aa: CASSLFQTANYGYTF
j_call: TRBJ2-3; v_call: TRBV6-5; clone_size: NA; d_call: NA; cdr3_nt: TGTGCCAGCAGTTTTGACACCGCAGATACGCAGTATTTT; cdr3_aa: CASSFDTADTQYF
j_call: TRBJ2-2; v_call: TRBV15; clone_size: NA; d_call: TRBD1; cdr3_nt: TGTGCCACCAGCAGCGCGGACAGGGATACCGGGGAGCTGTTTTTT; cdr3_aa: CATSSADRDTGELFF
j_call: TRBJ1-3; v_call: TRBV4-3; clone_size: NA; d_call: NA; cdr3_nt: TGCGCCAGCAGCCAAGATTTCAGGGGTTCAGGAAACACCATATATTTT; cdr3_aa: CASSQDFRGSGNTIYF
j_call: TRBJ2-7; v_call: TRBV6-2/TRBV6-3; clone_size: NA; d_call: NA; cdr3_nt: TGTGCCAGCAGTTGGGTCGTAGCGTTTGAGCAGTACTTC; cdr3_aa: CASSWVVAFEQYF
j_call: TRBJ1-1; v_call: TRBV18; clone_size: NA; d_call: NA; cdr3_nt: TGTGCCAGCTCACCACCGATTAAGGGGAGGACTGAAGCTTTCTTT; cdr3_aa: CASSPPIKGRTEAFF
j_call: TRBJ2-7; v_call: TRBV3-1/TRBV3-2; clone_size: NA; d_call: NA; cdr3_nt: TGTGCCAGCAGCCAAGATCATGTCTCCAGATCCTACGAGCAGTACTTC; cdr3_aa: CASSQDHVSRSYEQYF
j_call: TRBJ2-5; v_call: TRBV18; clone_size: NA; d_call: NA; cdr3_nt: TGTGCCAGCTCACCACCCCAACTAGCCCAAGAGACCCAGTACTTC; cdr3_aa: CASSPPQLAQETQYF
j_call: TRBJ1-6; v_call: TRBV15; clone_size: NA; d_call: NA; cdr3_nt: TGTGCCACCCGGCAGGCCAATTCACCCCTCCACTTT; cdr3_aa: CATRQANSPLHF
j_call: TRBJ1-2; v_call: TRBV7-2; clone_size: NA; d_call: TRBD1; cdr3_nt: TGTGCCAGCAGCTTAGGAGGGGGACAGGGAGATAGCTATGGCTACACCTTC; cdr3_aa: CASSLGGGQGDSYGYTF
j_call: TRBJ2-5; v_call: TRBV4-2; clone_size: once; d_call: TRBD2; cdr3_nt: TGTGCCAGCAGTCAAGAGTGGACTAGCGGAAAAGAGACCCAGTACTTC; cdr3_aa: CASSQEWTSGKETQYF
j_call: TRBJ2-7; v_call: TRBV10-1; clone_size: NA; d_call: NA; cdr3_nt: TGCGCCAGCAGTGAGTCGGTGCAGGGGAGCTCCTACGAGCAGTACTTC; cdr3_aa: CASSESVQGSSYEQYF
j_call: TRBJ2-7; v_call: TRBV15; clone_size: many; d_call: TRBD1; cdr3_nt: TGTGCCACCAGCAGAGGGGACAGGGGCGAGCAGTACTTC; cdr3_aa: CATSRGDRGEQYF